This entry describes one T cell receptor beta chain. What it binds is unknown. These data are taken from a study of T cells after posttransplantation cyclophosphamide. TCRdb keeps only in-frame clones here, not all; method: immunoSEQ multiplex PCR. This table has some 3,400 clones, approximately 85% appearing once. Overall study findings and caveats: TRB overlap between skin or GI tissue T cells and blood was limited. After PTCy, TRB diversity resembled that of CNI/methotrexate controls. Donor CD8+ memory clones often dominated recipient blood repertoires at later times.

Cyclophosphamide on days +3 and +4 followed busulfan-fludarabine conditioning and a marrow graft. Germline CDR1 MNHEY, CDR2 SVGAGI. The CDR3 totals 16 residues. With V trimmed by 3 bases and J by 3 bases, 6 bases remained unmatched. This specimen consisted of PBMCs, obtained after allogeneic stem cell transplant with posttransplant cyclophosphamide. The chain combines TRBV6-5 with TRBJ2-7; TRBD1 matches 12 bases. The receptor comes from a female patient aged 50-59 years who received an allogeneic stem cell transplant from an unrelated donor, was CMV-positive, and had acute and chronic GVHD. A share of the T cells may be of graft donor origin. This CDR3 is CASSYQGTGGVYEQYF. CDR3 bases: TGTGCCAGCAGTTATCAGGGGACAGGGGGCGTCTACGAGCAGTACTTC.